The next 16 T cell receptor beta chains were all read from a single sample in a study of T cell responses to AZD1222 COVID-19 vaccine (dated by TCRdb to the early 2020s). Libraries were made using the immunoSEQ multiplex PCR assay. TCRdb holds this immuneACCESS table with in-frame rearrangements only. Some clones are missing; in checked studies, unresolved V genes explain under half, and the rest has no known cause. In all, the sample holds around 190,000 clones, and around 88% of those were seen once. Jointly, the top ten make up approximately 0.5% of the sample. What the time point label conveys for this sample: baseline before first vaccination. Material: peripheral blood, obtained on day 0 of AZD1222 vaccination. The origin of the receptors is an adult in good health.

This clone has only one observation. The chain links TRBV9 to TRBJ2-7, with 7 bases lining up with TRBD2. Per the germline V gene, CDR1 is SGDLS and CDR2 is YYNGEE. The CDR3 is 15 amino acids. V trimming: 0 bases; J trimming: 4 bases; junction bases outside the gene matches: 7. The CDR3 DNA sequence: TGTGCCAGCAGCGTAGAGGTGGGAGGGCCTTACGAGCAGTACTTC. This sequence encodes CASSVEVGGPYEQYF.

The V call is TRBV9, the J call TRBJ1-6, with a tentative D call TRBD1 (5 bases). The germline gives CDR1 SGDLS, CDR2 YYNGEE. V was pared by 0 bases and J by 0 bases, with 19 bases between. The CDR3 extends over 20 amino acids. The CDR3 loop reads CASSVGPQSGGSSYNSPLHF. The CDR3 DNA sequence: TGTGCCAGCAGCGTAGGCCCCCAAAGCGGGGGGAGCTCCTATAATTCACCCCTCCACTTT.

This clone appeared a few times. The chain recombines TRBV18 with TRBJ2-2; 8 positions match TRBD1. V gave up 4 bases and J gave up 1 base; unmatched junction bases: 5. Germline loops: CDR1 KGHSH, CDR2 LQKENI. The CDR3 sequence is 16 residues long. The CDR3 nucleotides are TGTGCCAGCTCACTGCAGGGGGCGAAGAACACCGGGGAGCTGTTTTTT. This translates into CASSLQGAKNTGELFF.

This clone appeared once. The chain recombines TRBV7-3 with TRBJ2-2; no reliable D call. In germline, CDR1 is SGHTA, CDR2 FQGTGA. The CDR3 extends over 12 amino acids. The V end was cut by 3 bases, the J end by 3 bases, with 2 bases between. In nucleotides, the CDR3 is TGTGCCAGCAGCTTGGACACCGGGGAGCTGTTTTTT. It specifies CASSLDTGELFF.

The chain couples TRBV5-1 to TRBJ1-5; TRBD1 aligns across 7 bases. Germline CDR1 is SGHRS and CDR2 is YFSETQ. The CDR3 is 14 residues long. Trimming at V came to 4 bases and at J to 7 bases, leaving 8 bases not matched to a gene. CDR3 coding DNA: TGCGCCAGCAGCCCCCTACAGGGGTCACAGCCCCAGCATTTT. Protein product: CASSPLQGSQPQHF.

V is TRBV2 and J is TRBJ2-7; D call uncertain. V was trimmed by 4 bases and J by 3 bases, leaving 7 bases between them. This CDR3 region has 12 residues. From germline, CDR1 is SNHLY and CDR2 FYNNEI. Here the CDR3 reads CASSVGNYEQYF. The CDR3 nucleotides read TGTGCCAGCAGTGTTGGCAACTACGAGCAGTACTTC.

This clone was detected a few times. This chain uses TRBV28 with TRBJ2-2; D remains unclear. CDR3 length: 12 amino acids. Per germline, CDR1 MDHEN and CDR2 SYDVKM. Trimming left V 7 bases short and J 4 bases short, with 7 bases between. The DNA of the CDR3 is TGTGCCAGCACGGGCGGCACCGGGGAGCTGTTTTTT. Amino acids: CASTGGTGELFF. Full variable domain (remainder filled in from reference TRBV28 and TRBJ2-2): DVKVTQSSRYLVKRTGEKVFLECVQDMDHENMFWYRQDPGLGLRLIYFSYDVKMKEKGDIPEGYSVSREKKERFSLILESASTNQTSMYLCASTGGTGELFFGEGSRLTVL.

CDR3 nucleotides: TGTGCCAGCAGCGTACCGGTGGTAACCCCCCTTAGGGAGACCCAGTACTTC. Protein sequence: CASSVPVVTPLRETQYF. This sequence joins TRBV9 and TRBJ2-5; D call uncertain. This CDR3 spans 17 amino acids. V shed 1 base and J shed 5 bases, with 21 bases lying between them. Germline V CDR1 and CDR2: SGDLS, YYNGEE.

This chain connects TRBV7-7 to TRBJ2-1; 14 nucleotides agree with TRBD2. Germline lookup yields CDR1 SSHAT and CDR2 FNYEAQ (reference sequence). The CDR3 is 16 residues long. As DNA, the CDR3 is TGTGCTATCGGGAGGGGACTAGCGGGGGAGGGAAATGAGCAGTTCTTC. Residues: CAIGRGLAGEGNEQFF.

The CDR3 DNA is TGTGCCAGCAGTTACACCGGGGGGCGGGAGACCCAGTACTTC. Protein product: CASSYTGGRETQYF. The chain carries TRBV6-5 and TRBJ2-5, with a tentative D call TRBD2 (7 bases). Trimming pared 2 bases from V and 5 bases from J, leaving 12 bases between. Germline CDR1 and CDR2: MNHEY and SVGAGI. CDR3 length: 14 residues.

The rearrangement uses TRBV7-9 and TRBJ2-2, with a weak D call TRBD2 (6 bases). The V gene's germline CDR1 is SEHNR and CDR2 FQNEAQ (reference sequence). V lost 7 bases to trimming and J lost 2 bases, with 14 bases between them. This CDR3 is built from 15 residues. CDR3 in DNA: TGTGCCAGCATCCCCCTGGGGGGAAACACCGGGGAGCTGTTTTTT. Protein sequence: CASIPLGGNTGELFF.

CDR3 sequence: CASSLGAGEAGELFF. CDR3 bases: TGTGCCAGCAGCTTAGGGGCGGGAGAGGCCGGGGAGCTGTTTTTT. The gene calls are TRBV7-3 and TRBJ2-2; 7 positions match TRBD2. V trimming: 2 bases; J trimming: 6 bases; junction bases outside the gene matches: 6. The CDR3 has 15 residues. CDR1 is SGHTA, CDR2 FQGTGA, per germline.

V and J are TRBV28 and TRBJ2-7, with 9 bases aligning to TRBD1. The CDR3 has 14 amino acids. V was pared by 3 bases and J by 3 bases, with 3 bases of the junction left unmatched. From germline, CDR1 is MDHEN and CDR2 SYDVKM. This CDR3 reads CASSLGQGLYEQYF. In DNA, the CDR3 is TGTGCCAGCAGTTTGGGACAGGGCCTCTACGAGCAGTACTTC.

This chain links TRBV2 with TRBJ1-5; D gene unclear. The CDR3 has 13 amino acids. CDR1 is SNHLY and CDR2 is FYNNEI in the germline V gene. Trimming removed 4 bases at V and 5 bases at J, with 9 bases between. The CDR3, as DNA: TGTGCCAGCAGTGCGGGGAGGGATCAGCCCCAGCATTTT. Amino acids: CASSAGRDQPQHF.

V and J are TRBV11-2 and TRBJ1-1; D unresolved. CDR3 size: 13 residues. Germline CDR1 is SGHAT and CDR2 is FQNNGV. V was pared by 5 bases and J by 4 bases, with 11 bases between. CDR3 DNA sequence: TGTGCCAGCAGCCGTTGGAGGGCCACTGAAGCTTTCTTT. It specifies CASSRWRATEAFF.

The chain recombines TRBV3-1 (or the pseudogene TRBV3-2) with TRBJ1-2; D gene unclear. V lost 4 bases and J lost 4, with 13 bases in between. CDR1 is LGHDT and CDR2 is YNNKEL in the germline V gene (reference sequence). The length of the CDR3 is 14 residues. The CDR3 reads CASSRYRGSYGYTF. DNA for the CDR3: TGTGCCAGCAGCCGGTACAGAGGGAGCTATGGCTACACCTTC.